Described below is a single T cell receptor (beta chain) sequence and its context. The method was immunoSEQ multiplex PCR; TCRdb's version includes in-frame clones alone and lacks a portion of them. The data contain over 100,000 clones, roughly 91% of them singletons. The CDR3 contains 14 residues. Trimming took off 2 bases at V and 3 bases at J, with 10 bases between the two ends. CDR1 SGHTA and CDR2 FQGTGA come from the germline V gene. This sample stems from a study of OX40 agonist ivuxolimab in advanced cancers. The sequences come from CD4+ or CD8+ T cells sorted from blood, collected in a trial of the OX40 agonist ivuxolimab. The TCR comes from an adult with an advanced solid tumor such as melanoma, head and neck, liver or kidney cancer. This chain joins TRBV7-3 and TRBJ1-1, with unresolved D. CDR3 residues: CASSLAWQDTEAFF. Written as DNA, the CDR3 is TGTGCCAGCAGCTTAGCATGGCAGGACACTGAAGCTTTCTTT.